This T cell receptor beta chain comes out of a study of shared clonotypes between healthy human individuals. Turning to the study itself: CD4 naive and memory got three plates each, CD8 naive two, CD8 memory one.

Genomic DNA (from each subset) was split evenly across several immunoSEQ plates. The assay was immunoSEQ multiplex PCR, and TCRdb's table has in-frame clones only and misses some. This table holds 2 million to 2.5 million clones, 85% to 95% found once. Germline V lookup: CDR1 MNHNS, CDR2 SASEGT. The V end lost 2 bases, the J end lost 4 bases, and 21 bases lay between the germline ends. The CDR3 has 17 amino acids. Study-wide results and limits: It was the non-shared clonotypes that had lower generation probabilities than clonotypes shared by all four donors. The study found about 5% of naive CD4 clonotypes shared across several donors.

Turning to this clone: The antigen remains unidentified.

The chain has TRBV6-1 and TRBJ2-7; D possibly corresponds to TRBD1 (7 bases). The sample comprised naive CD4+ T cells from PBMCs. Indicated subset: CD45RA+ positively selected. This receptor was identified in a man younger than 35 in good health. Some clones in this sample may be carry-over from other donors' samples. The CDR3 bases are TGTGCCAGCAGTGAATACGGGGCGGGGACAGACTTATACGAGCAGTACTTC. Protein: CASSEYGAGTDLYEQYF.